This entry lists 11 T cell receptor beta chains sequenced from one sample in a study of shared clonotypes between healthy human individuals (TCRdb year 2020). The library was prepared using the immunoSEQ multiplex PCR assay. TCRdb took over this immuneACCESS table, retaining in-frame rearrangements with V and J assigned. Such tables are incomplete; in checked studies, under half of the missing clones stem from an unresolved V gene, and the remainder is unexplained. Across this sample there are millions of clones, with 90% to 95% seen only once. 0.1% to 0.15% of the sample lies in the top ten. Specimen: naive CD4+ T cells sorted from blood. What the cell subset or site label conveys for this sample: CD45RA+ positively selected. These receptors were obtained from a man between 18 and 35 years old in good health.

Points on this clone: The germline gene is not matched at one end of the junction; a read error may be the cause. The CDR3 region is CASSYSGYSNNSPLHF. The CDR3 nucleotides are TGTGCCAGCAGTTACTCGGGGTACAGTAACAATTCACCCCTCCACTTT. The chain recombines TRBV10-3 with TRBJ1-6, with D hard to call. Germline CDR1 and CDR2: ENHRY and SYGVKD. This CDR3 region has 16 residues.

This clone turned up a few times. The chain couples TRBV7-6 to TRBJ1-5; D is unresolved. CDR1 and CDR2 (germline): SGHVS, FNYEAQ. This CDR3 spans 16 amino acids. V was cut by 1 base and J by 0 bases, with 10 bases left in between. In DNA form, the CDR3 reads TGTGCCAGCAGCTTAGGCGTCGGAGATAGCAATCAGCCCCAGCATTTT. This codes for CASSLGVGDSNQPQHF.

The CDR3 region is CASRGQGSGANVLTF. Here the CDR3 DNA reads TGCGCCAGCAGAGGACAGGGCTCTGGGGCCAACGTCCTGACTTTC. This chain joins TRBV10-2 and TRBJ2-6; TRBD1 agrees at 8 bases. CDR3 length equals 15 residues. Germline loops: CDR1 WSHSY, CDR2 SAAADI. V gave up 6 bases and J gave up 0 bases; unmatched junction bases: 1.

This chain uses TRBV5-1 with TRBJ2-5; a weak D match, TRBD1 (6 bases). Looked up from germline, CDR1 is SGHRS and CDR2 is YFSETQ. The CDR3 is 15 residues long. With 5 bases removed from V and 1 base from J, the gap between germline ends came to 15 bases. This chain's CDR3 is CASREQGMPQETQYF. CDR3 sequence (DNA): TGCGCCAGCAGAGAACAGGGTATGCCCCAAGAGACCCAGTACTTC.

This rearrangement joins TRBV10-1 to TRBJ2-7; 7 bases map to TRBD1. The CDR3 totals 14 residues. The germline V gene encodes CDR1 WNHNN and CDR2 SYGVQD (reference sequence). V dropped 6 bases and J dropped 0; count of bases not matched to a gene: 5. The CDR3 reads CASSQDRFSYEQYF. As DNA, the CDR3 is TGCGCCAGCAGCCAGGACAGGTTCTCCTACGAGCAGTACTTC.

The chain is built from TRBV5-1 and TRBJ2-2; D is unclear. The CDR3 runs to 14 residues. Germline CDR1 reads SGHRS; CDR2 reads YFSETQ. The V gene lost 1 base and the J gene lost 5 bases, with 9 bases spanning the gap. In DNA, the CDR3 is TGCGCCAGCAGCTTGCCGAGTGAAACCGGGGAGCTGTTTTTT. Amino acid sequence: CASSLPSETGELFF.

The chain carries TRBV27 and TRBJ1-3; TRBD1 might be the D (5 bases). This CDR3 contains 15 residues. The V end was cut by 7 bases, the J end by 4 bases, with 17 bases between. Germline V gene lookup returns CDR1 MNHEY and CDR2 SMNVEV (reference sequence). DNA for the CDR3: TGTGCCAGCACTTCCTTTGGGGCTTCAGGAAACACCATATATTTT. It translates to CASTSFGASGNTIYF.

The chain recombines TRBV21-1 with TRBJ2-7; no check of the table's D call, TRBD2, against the DNA was made. TRBV21-1 is a documented pseudogene. The CDR3 has 15 residues. CDR3 coding DNA: TGTGCCAGCAGCAAAAAAGTGGGAGCGGGCTACGAGCAGTACTTC. Its translation is CASSKKVGAGYEQYF.

V is TRBV18 and J is TRBJ2-7; D gene unclear. This CDR3 contains 15 residues. Germline CDR1 is KGHSH and CDR2 is LQKENI. The V gene lost 0 bases and the J gene lost 4 bases, with 13 bases spanning the gap. The CDR3 reads CASSPPGRAVYEQYF. The CDR3 nucleotides are TGTGCCAGCTCACCACCAGGACGGGCCGTATACGAGCAGTACTTC.

This clone was observed a single time. The chain joins TRBV5-1 to TRBJ1-5; D uncertain. V lost 4 bases, J lost 5 bases, and 10 bases lay in between. Germline V gene data show CDR1 as SGHRS and CDR2 as YFSETQ. This CDR3 region has 13 residues. As DNA, the CDR3 is TGCGCCAGCAGCCAGCTTGGGGATCAGCCCCAGCATTTT. It specifies CASSQLGDQPQHF. Drawing the rest from reference TRBV5-1 and TRBJ1-5, the complete variable domain is KAGVTQTPRYLIKTRGQQVTLSCSPISGHRSVSWYQQTPGQGLQFLFEYFSETQRNKGNFPGRFSGRQFSNSRSEMNVSTLELGDSALYLCASSQLGDQPQHFGDGTRLSIL.

This chain joins TRBV15 and TRBJ1-4; 8 bases map to TRBD1. Germline V CDR1 and CDR2: LNHNV, YYDKDF (reference sequence). V lost 2 bases and J lost 7; bases outside the gene matches: 6. The CDR3 spans 15 residues. CDR3 in DNA: TGTGCCACCAGCAGAAGCAGGACAGGGCCTGAAAAACTGTTTTTT. Residues: CATSRSRTGPEKLFF.